This TCR beta chain stems from a study of T cell responses to AZD1222 COVID-19 vaccine. The repertoire was sequenced with immunoSEQ multiplex PCR; TCRdb's copy has only in-frame clones and lacks some. Of about 200,000 clones listed, 85% to 90% were seen once; the top ten hold over 6%. The CDR3 runs 16 residues. J gave up 9 bases and V 5 bases, and 10 bases lay outside the gene matches. Looked up from germline, CDR1 is MGHDK and CDR2 is SYGVNS. Sequenced material: peripheral blood, taken on day 0 of AZD1222 vaccination. This chain connects TRBV25-1 to TRBJ1-6; 10 positions match TRBD1. The sequence derives from an adult in good health. This chain's CDR3 is CASSISSGTGASPLHF. CDR3 DNA: TGTGCCAGCAGTATATCTTCGGGGACAGGGGCTTCACCCCTCCACTTT.